This T cell receptor (beta chain) was sequenced for a study of somatic mutations in cytotoxic T cells in rheumatoid arthritis. Study-level information: Sorted by flow to nearly 100% purity were some V beta antibody-stained T-cell populations, including V beta1+ cells sequenced for TCRB. General study points: For about an eighth of the 65 patients, a single CD8+ clone accounted for more than 20% of CD8+ cells. Age-matched healthy controls and rheumatoid arthritis patients had CD8+ T-cell clonality that did not differ significantly.

A note on this clone: Its antigen is currently unknown.

There are 14 residues in the CDR3. V lost 3 bases and J lost 9, with 15 bases in between. Germline V CDR1 and CDR2: MRHNA, SNTAGT. Method: immunoSEQ multiplex PCR; TCRdb's copy keeps in-frame clones and lacks some. The table lists about 16,000 clones, 60% to 85% of them singletons. The J gene is TRBJ2-1, the V gene TRBV6-4, with D possibly being TRBD1 (6 bases). The source of this sequence is an adult with rheumatoid arthritis. Material: CD8+ T cells sorted from blood. For the CDR3, the DNA is TGTGCCAGCAGTGAGGAAGGGGACAAGGGTGAGCAGTTCTTC. The encoded protein is CASSEEGDKGEQFF.